What follows are 12 T cell receptor beta chains derived from one specimen sequenced in a study of T cells after yellow fever vaccination. Each CDR3 protein gets one entry after TCRdb re-called the 5' RACE reads with MiXCR. The sample lists about 240,000 distinct CDR3 sequences; about 7.1% were seen once. Sequenced material: CD4+ T cells sorted from PBMCs, taken 15 days after the yellow fever booster vaccination. These receptor sequences come from a man aged 25 to 40 who received the YFV17D yellow fever vaccine.

The gene calls are TRBV10-3 and TRBJ2-2; D possibly corresponds to TRBD2 (6 bases). The V end was cut by 0 bases, the J end by 10 bases, with 18 bases between. Looked up from germline, CDR1 is ENHRY and CDR2 is SYGVKD. The CDR3 runs to 16 residues. The CDR3 loop is CAISESIAANKAELFF. DNA for the CDR3: TGTGCCATCAGTGAGTCGATAGCGGCTAACAAGGCGGAGCTGTTTTTT.

This clonotype was detected only a few times. This chain uses TRBV29-1 with TRBJ2-7; TRBD1 matches at 7 bases. The CDR3 loop spans 13 amino acids. CDR1 and CDR2 from the germline V gene are SQVTM and ANQGSEA. J was trimmed by 3 bases and V by 7 bases; bases with no gene match: 9. In DNA form, the CDR3 reads TGCAGCGCTTACCGGGACAGTGGCTACGAGCAGTACTTC. Translation: CSAYRDSGYEQYF.

The sample holds many counts of this clonotype. V and J are TRBV30 and TRBJ2-7; 7 bases map to TRBD2. This CDR3 is built from 10 residues. With 8 bases clipped from V and 3 bases from J, the junction kept 1 base outside the gene matches. The germline V gene encodes CDR1 GTSNPN and CDR2 SVGIG (reference sequence). The CDR3 DNA reads TGTGCCGCGGGGGTCTACGAGCAGTACTTC. Amino acids: CAAGVYEQYF.

This clonotype was seen ten or more times. This rearrangement joins TRBV18 to TRBJ2-2; 7 positions match TRBD1. The CDR3 totals 13 residues. V gave up 3 bases and J gave up 6 bases; unmatched junction bases: 1. Germline V CDR1 and CDR2: KGHSH, LQKENI. CDR3 in amino acids: CASSPGQAGELFF. The CDR3 bases are TGTGCCAGCTCACCTGGACAGGCCGGGGAGCTGTTTTTT.

This clonotype occurred a few times. The V and J genes are TRBV20-1 and TRBJ1-5; TRBD1 aligns across 7 bases. The germline CDR1 and CDR2 sequences are DFQATT and SNEGSKA (reference sequence). This CDR3 has 18 amino acids. Germline trimming cut 6 bases from V and 4 bases from J; bases unmatched to any gene: 21. CDR3 DNA: TGCAGTGCGGCCCGGGGTACAGGGGACGCGGGTGGGAATCAGCCCCAGCATTTT. Protein: CSAARGTGDAGGNQPQHF.

This clonotype was counted only a few times. Written as DNA, the CDR3 is TGTGCCAGCAGCCAAGGTGACTCGCTTCAGGCAGCGGGGTGGGAGACCCAGTACTTC. Protein product: CASSQGDSLQAAGWETQYF. The J gene is TRBJ2-5, the V gene TRBV3-1; 7 bases align to TRBD2. The junction had 19 bases not matched to a gene; V was cut back by 1 base and J by 5 bases. Germline lookup yields CDR1 LGHDT and CDR2 YNNKEL (reference sequence). The CDR3 contains 19 residues.

This clonotype has more than one count but fewer than ten. J is TRBJ2-3 and V is TRBV6-5; TRBD2 aligns across 11 bases. CDR1 is MNHEY, CDR2 SVGAGI, per germline. This CDR3 has 18 amino acids. The V and J ends lost 2 bases and 2 bases, in that order; junction bases with no gene match: 9. The DNA for the CDR3 is TGTGCCAGCAGTTACCGCGGGACTAGCGGCACATACACAGATACGCAGTATTTT. This translates into CASSYRGTSGTYTDTQYF.

This clonotype occurred a few times. The J gene is TRBJ2-1, the V gene TRBV30, with a weak D call TRBD2 (6 bases). Germline CDR1 reads GTSNPN; CDR2 reads SVGIG (reference sequence). The CDR3 loop spans 13 amino acids. The V and J ends lost 0 bases and 6 bases respectively, with 9 bases between them. CDR3 in amino acids: CAWSVIAVNEQFF. CDR3 sequence (DNA): TGTGCCTGGAGTGTAATAGCGGTCAATGAGCAGTTCTTC.

The chain combines TRBV4-3 with TRBJ2-1; 9 positions agree with TRBD2. With V trimmed by 0 bases and J by 2 bases, 14 bases remained unmatched. CDR1 LGHNA and CDR2 YSLEER come from the germline V gene. This CDR3 is 20 amino acids long. The CDR3 DNA sequence: TGCGCCAGCAGCCAAGATCTAGGGGGCGGAGGCGGGAGGGCCTACAATGAGCAGTTCTTC. It encodes CASSQDLGGGGGRAYNEQFF.

There are a few counts of this clonotype. CDR3 nucleotide sequence: TGTGCCACCAGCAGAGAACCTACAGGGGGTAATCAGCCCCAGCATTTT. Its translation: CATSREPTGGNQPQHF. The rearrangement joins TRBV15 to TRBJ1-5; 8 nucleotides line up with TRBD1. Germline loops: CDR1 LNHNV, CDR2 YYDKDF (reference sequence). Trimming took 0 bases from V and 4 from J; bases not matched to a gene: 5. CDR3 length: 16 residues.

With respect to this clonotype: A much bigger clone sits one base away, suggesting this may be a read error. CDR3 nucleotides: TGTGCCAGCAGCGTCTCTAGCGGGGCTCCCAATGAGCACTTCTTC. Its translation: CASSVSSGAPNEHFF. This chain uses TRBV9 with TRBJ2-1; TRBD2 agrees at 9 bases. The CDR3 is 15 residues long. Germline V CDR1 and CDR2: SGDLS, YYNGEE.

There are many counts of this clonotype. This chain joins TRBV29-1 and TRBJ1-1; 8 bases are a match to TRBD1. Losses at the gene ends were 1 base for V and 2 bases for J; bases not matched to a gene: 9. The CDR3 covers 16 residues. Germline V gene data show CDR1 as SQVTM and CDR2 as ANQGSEA. CDR3 DNA sequence: TGCAGCGTTGAAGGCCCAGGACAGGGTCTTAACACTGAAGCTTTCTTT. This gives the protein CSVEGPGQGLNTEAFF.